The sequence of this T cell receptor (beta chain) was determined in a study of T cells expressing NK-cell markers. This CDR3 has 14 amino acids. CDR1 and CDR2 from the germline V gene are KGHSH and LQKENI. Each CDR3 protein gets one entry in TCRdb, which reprocessed the 5' RACE reads and gives no DNA. In all, the sample yields fewer than 300,000 distinct CDR3 sequences. The TCR comes from a woman aged 18 to 75 in good health. Specimen: blood T cells: a sorted CD56 or NKG2C T cell subset, CD4+ or CD8+ T cells, or bulk PBMC T cells (not recorded which). V and J are TRBV18 and TRBJ1-5; TCRdb lists TRBD1, though no DNA is available to test this call. CDR3 sequence: CASSPGAGVQPQHF. Looking up the rest from reference TRBV18 and TRBJ1-5 gives the full variable domain: NAGVMQNPRHLVRRRGQEARLRCSPMKGHSHVYWYRQLPEEGLKFMVYLQKENIIDESGMPKERFSAEFPKEGPSILRIQQVVRGDSAAYFCASSPGAGVQPQHFGDGTRLSIL.